A selection of T cell receptor beta chains follows, all from one sample in a study of cytomegalovirus exposure and HLA in healthy donors. Clones were sequenced by immunoSEQ multiplex PCR, and TCRdb holds only the in-frame ones, with some missing. Of fewer than 200,000 clones detected, about 90% appear once; the ten largest clones hold roughly 3%. The material sequenced was PBMCs. Receptors originate from a woman between 18 and 29 years old in good health and CMV-seropositive. CDR3s include the opening cysteine and the closing phenylalanine or tryptophan. The D gene is left open where the match is weak. Expanded clones are given a class, and other clones once, few, many or no size at all.

V: TRBV6-6
D: TRBD2
J: TRBJ2-5
size: .
CDR3: CASSYGTSKETQYF
DNA: TGTGCCAGCAGTTACGGGACTAGCAAGGAGACCCAGTACTTC

V: TRBV19
D: TRBD1
J: TRBJ2-7
size: .
CDR3: CASSIGTGGNYEQYF
DNA: TGTGCCAGTAGTATAGGAACAGGGGGGAACTACGAGCAGTACTTC

V: TRBV28
D: TRBD1
J: TRBJ1-2
size: many
CDR3: CASRNRGPNYGYTF
DNA: TGTGCCAGCAGAAACAGGGGACCTAACTATGGCTACACCTTC

V: TRBV5-1
D: TRBD1
J: TRBJ1-2
size: once
CDR3: CASSWGQGLSYGYTF
DNA: TGCGCCAGCAGCTGGGGACAGGGGCTGAGCTATGGCTACACCTTC

V: TRBV2
D: .
J: TRBJ1-1
size: .
CDR3: CASQRYTEAFF
DNA: TGTGCCAGCCAGCGTTACACTGAAGCTTTCTTT

V: TRBV29-1
D: .
J: TRBJ1-2
size: .
CDR3: CSAEADRYDYGYTF
DNA: TGCAGCGCCGAAGCGGACAGATATGACTATGGCTACACCTTC

V: TRBV19
D: TRBD1
J: TRBJ2-7
size: .
CDR3: CASRRTGGNSEQYF
DNA: TGTGCCAGTAGGAGGACAGGCGGAAATAGCGAGCAGTACTTC

V: TRBV5-1
D: TRBD2
J: TRBJ2-3
size: .
CDR3: CASSFLRAGDRDTQYF
DNA: TGCGCCAGCAGCTTCCTCCGAGCGGGAGATCGAGATACGCAGTATTTT

V: TRBV5-1
D: .
J: TRBJ1-1
size: .
CDR3: CASRTARGREFQMNTEAFF
DNA: TGCGCCAGCAGAACCGCTAGGGGCCGCGAATTCCAAATGAACACTGAAGCTTTCTTT

V: TRBV6-5
D: .
J: TRBJ1-1
size: .
CDR3: CASSYRNTEAFF
DNA: TGTGCCAGCAGTTATCGGAACACTGAAGCTTTCTTT

V: TRBV6-5
D: .
J: TRBJ1-3
size: .
CDR3: CASQGSGNTIYF
DNA: TGTGCCAGCCAGGGCTCTGGAAACACCATATATTTT

V: TRBV28
D: TRBD2
J: TRBJ2-2
size: .
CDR3: CASSSAGANTGELFF
DNA: TGTGCCAGCAGCTCAGCGGGGGCGAACACCGGGGAGCTGTTTTTT

V: TRBV9
D: TRBD2
J: TRBJ2-3
size: .
CDR3: CASSAGTSGFTDTQYF
DNA: TGTGCCAGCAGCGCCGGGACTAGCGGGTTCACAGATACGCAGTATTTT

V: TRBV4-1
D: TRBD2
J: TRBJ2-5
size: .
CDR3: CASSQEGLAGAGPQYF
DNA: TGCGCCAGCAGCCAAGAAGGACTAGCGGGGGCCGGGCCCCAGTACTTC

V: TRBV9
D: .
J: TRBJ2-3
size: .
CDR3: CASSVGVGGPLDTQYF
DNA: TGTGCCAGCAGCGTAGGAGTGGGGGGGCCGTTAGATACGCAGTATTTT

V: TRBV2
D: .
J: TRBJ1-1
size: .
CDR3: CASKRREGDTEAFF
DNA: TGTGCCAGCAAACGGCGCGAGGGGGACACTGAAGCTTTCTTT

V: TRBV5-1
D: TRBD2
J: TRBJ2-1
size: .
CDR3: CASSLLSGRNNEQFF
DNA: TGCGCCAGCAGCTTGCTGAGCGGGAGAAACAATGAGCAGTTCTTC

V: TRBV27
D: TRBD2
J: TRBJ2-2
size: .
CDR3: CASSFRAGNTGELFF
DNA: TGTGCCAGCAGTTTTAGAGCGGGAAACACCGGGGAGCTGTTTTTT

V: TRBV7-2
D: TRBD1
J: TRBJ1-1
size: .
CDR3: CASHGDRGLITGFEAFF
DNA: TGTGCCAGCCACGGGGACAGGGGTCTCATCACCGGCTTTGAAGCTTTCTTT

V: TRBV4-3
D: TRBD2
J: TRBJ2-7
size: once
CDR3: CASSNGLAGGHEQYF
DNA: TGCGCCAGCAGCAACGGACTAGCGGGGGGCCACGAGCAGTACTTC

V: TRBV19
D: .
J: TRBJ1-4
size: .
CDR3: CASRNQGATNEKLFF
DNA: TGTGCCAGTAGGAACCAGGGTGCAACTAATGAAAAACTGTTTTTT

V: TRBV5-1
D: TRBD2
J: TRBJ2-3
size: .
CDR3: CASSLPGLAGTDTQYF
DNA: TGCGCCAGCAGCTTGCCCGGACTAGCGGGCACAGATACGCAGTATTTT

V: TRBV2
D: .
J: TRBJ1-3
size: .
CDR3: CASSEQAGLVTGNTIYF
DNA: TGTGCCAGCAGTGAACAGGCAGGGCTTGTTACTGGAAACACCATATATTTT

V: TRBV12-5
D: .
J: TRBJ1-2
size: .
CDR3: CASGFNEVSGQGYGYTF
DNA: TGTGCTAGTGGTTTCAATGAGGTGTCAGGGCAGGGGTATGGCTACACCTTC

V: TRBV19
D: .
J: TRBJ2-1
size: .
CDR3: CASSIGGGLSYNEQFF
DNA: TGTGCCAGTAGTATAGGGGGGGGCCTCTCCTACAATGAGCAGTTCTTC

V: TRBV27
D: TRBD2
J: TRBJ2-7
size: .
CDR3: CASSLSGSLYEQYF
DNA: TGTGCCAGCAGTCTTAGCGGGAGTTTGTACGAGCAGTACTTC

V: TRBV19
D: .
J: TRBJ1-5
size: .
CDR3: CASSMIGSNQPQHF
DNA: TGTGCCAGTAGTATGATCGGGTCCAATCAGCCCCAGCATTTT

V: TRBV29-1
D: .
J: TRBJ2-7
size: .
CDR3: CSVERGTADLCSYEQYF
DNA: TGCAGCGTTGAAAGAGGCACAGCGGATCTGTGTTCCTACGAGCAGTACTTC

V: TRBV6-6
D: .
J: TRBJ1-6
size: .
CDR3: CASSSGNSPLHF
DNA: TGTGCCAGCAGTTCCGGTAATTCACCCCTCCACTTT